The next 13 T cell receptor beta chains were all read from a single sample in a study of T cell responses to AZD1222 COVID-19 vaccine. Libraries were prepared by immunoSEQ multiplex PCR; TCRdb keeps only in-frame clonotypes and omits some of them. The sample has around 190,000 clones, roughly 92% seen once. This sample comprised peripheral blood, obtained 28 days after the second AZD1222 dose. The receptor set was obtained from an adult who received the AZD1222 COVID-19 vaccine.

The chain joins TRBV27 to TRBJ2-1, with TRBD1 matching 7 bases. CDR1 is MNHEY, CDR2 SMNVEV, per germline (reference sequence). The CDR3 has 12 amino acids. V shed 7 bases and J 7 bases; nucleotides not matched to a gene: 4. DNA of the CDR3: TGTGCCAGCAAGACAGGGTTGAATGAGCAGTTCTTC. Amino acids: CASKTGLNEQFF.

The chain employs TRBV5-5 and TRBJ1-2; D unresolved. V lost 8 bases and J lost 1, with 18 bases in between. The CDR3 is 15 amino acids. Germline V lookup: CDR1 SGHKS, CDR2 YYEKEE (reference sequence). The chain's CDR3 is CASRRAPPDNYGYTF. The CDR3 bases are TGTGCCAGTAGAAGGGCACCACCAGATAACTATGGCTACACCTTC. The whole variable domain, remainder taken from reference TRBV5-5 and TRBJ1-2, is DAGVTQSPTHLIKTRGQQVTLRCSPISGHKSVSWYQQVLGQGPQFIFQYYEKEERGRGNFPDRFSARQFPNYSSELNVNALLLGDSALYLCASRRAPPDNYGYTFGSGTRLTVV.

The rearrangement links TRBV11-3 to TRBJ2-7, with 7 bases lining up with TRBD2. CDR1 is SGHNT and CDR2 is YENEEA in the germline V gene. The CDR3 runs 18 residues. V lost 5 bases, J lost 0 bases, and 16 bases stayed unmatched. The CDR3 nucleotides read TGTGCCAGCAGCCAGACCGGGACTATCGACCCGCACTCCTACGAGCAGTACTTC. It is translated as CASSQTGTIDPHSYEQYF. Combining the CDR3 with reference TRBV11-3 and TRBJ2-7 gives the whole variable domain EAGVVQSPRYKIIEKKQPVAFWCNPISGHNTLYWYLQNLGQGPELLIRYENEEAVDDSQLPKDRFSAERLKGVDSTLKIQPAELGDSAVYLCASSQTGTIDPHSYEQYFGPGTRLTVT.

The chain uses TRBV28 and TRBJ2-3; maybe TRBD2 (5 bases). The CDR3 runs 16 residues. With 6 bases removed from V and 1 base from J, the gap between germline ends came to 17 bases. Germline-derived CDR1 and CDR2 are MDHEN and SYDVKM. This CDR3 is CASSLDRDLGTDTQYF. As DNA, the CDR3 is TGTGCCAGCAGCCTGGACCGGGATTTGGGCACAGATACGCAGTATTTT.

The chain couples TRBV21-1 to TRBJ1-6. TRBV21-1 is flagged as a pseudogene. The CDR3 totals 18 residues. The CDR3 loop reads CASNLALWGSGLDSPLHF. CDR3 DNA: TGTGCCAGCAACTTGGCCCTTTGGGGTAGTGGGTTAGATTCACCCCTCCACTTT.

The rearrangement uses TRBV6-1 and TRBJ1-2; a possible D gene is TRBD1 (6 bases). This CDR3 comprises 14 residues. The germline V gene encodes CDR1 MNHNS and CDR2 SASEGT. The ends were cut back, 3 bases at V and 4 bases at J, with 12 bases in the middle. This chain's CDR3 is CASSEGAQGYGYTF. CDR3 nucleotides: TGTGCCAGCAGTGAGGGGGCGCAGGGCTATGGCTACACCTTC.

The chain is built from TRBV19 and TRBJ2-2; D remains unclear. Deletions cut 5 bases from V and 5 bases from J, with 9 bases between. The germline V gene has CDR1 LNHDA and CDR2 SQIVND (reference sequence). This CDR3 spans 13 amino acids. In DNA, the CDR3 is TGTGCCAGTAGTGTTCGGTGGACCGGGGAGCTGTTTTTT. Amino acids: CASSVRWTGELFF.

This sequence joins TRBV5-6 and TRBJ1-6; D not certain. Germline loops: CDR1 SGHDT, CDR2 YYEEEE. The CDR3 contains 13 residues. V was trimmed by 4 bases and J by 9 bases, leaving 11 bases between them. This chain's CDR3 is CASSPEQSSPLHF. As DNA, the CDR3 is TGTGCCAGCAGCCCGGAACAGAGTTCACCCCTCCACTTT.

The chain uses TRBV5-4 and TRBJ1-2; D is unclear. Per germline, CDR1 SGHNT and CDR2 YYREEE (reference sequence). V was shortened by 3 bases and J by 2 bases, with 2 bases between the two germline ends. This CDR3 is built from 11 residues. The CDR3 DNA is TGTGCCAGCAGCTACAACTATGGCTACACCTTC. It yields the protein CASSYNYGYTF.

The chain uses TRBV7-8 and TRBJ2-1; TRBD2 might be the D (6 bases). Trimming removed 5 bases at V and 9 bases at J, with 14 bases between. This CDR3 comprises 13 residues. Germline V gene data show CDR1 as SGHVS and CDR2 as FQNEAQ. The CDR3 DNA reads TGTGCCAGCAGCGCACTAGCAGGCAGTGAGCAGTTCTTC. Amino acid sequence: CASSALAGSEQFF.

The chain uses TRBV6-5 and TRBJ1-1; 7 bases line up with TRBD1. There are 14 residues in the CDR3. Unmatched junction bases numbered 8, after V lost 4 bases and J lost 6 bases. The germline gives CDR1 MNHEY, CDR2 SVGAGI. Here the CDR3 DNA reads TGTGCCAGCAGTTCCAGGGGGAGGGGCGCTGAAGCTTTCTTT. This encodes CASSSRGRGAEAFF.

About this clone itself: Compared with germline, one end of the junction differs, possibly owing to a read error. The chain is built from TRBV7-7 and TRBJ2-5; 11 nucleotides agree with TRBD2. This CDR3 region has 17 residues. CDR1 and CDR2 from the germline V gene are SSHAT and FNYEAQ (reference sequence). This chain's CDR3 is CASSPHILAGDQETQYF. The CDR3 nucleotides read TGTGCTAGCAGCCCGCACATACTAGCGGGGGACCAAGAGACCCAGTACTTC.

This chain connects TRBV3-1 (or the pseudogene TRBV3-2) to TRBJ1-4; D gene uncertain. The CDR3 totals 14 residues. V was clipped by 4 bases and J by 7 bases, with 13 bases between them. Germline lookup yields CDR1 LGHDT and CDR2 YNNKEL (reference sequence). The CDR3 sequence: CASSLARPPEKLFF. CDR3 coding DNA: TGTGCCAGCAGCCTCGCGCGGCCCCCTGAAAAACTGTTTTTT.